This TCR beta chain was profiled in a study of shared clonotypes between healthy human individuals. General study points: Incompleteness in sorted-subset sequencing, despite large depth, was shown by rarefaction.

Turning to this clone: What it recognizes is unknown.

At a deep level, the assay was run. Assay used: immunoSEQ multiplex PCR; TCRdb lists only in-frame clones, some missing. The table lists some 2 million clones, around 96% of them singletons. Naive CD8 cells lacked CD45RO, underwent positive selection for CCR7 and left out terminally differentiated effector memory CD45RA+ cells. Free of recent acute infections or vaccinations, the donors were healthy HIV-negative adults. Sequences were obtained from naive CD8+ T cells sorted from blood. This sequence originates from a man aged 18 to 35 in good health.

The CDR3 sequence is CASSLDRTPYEQYF. The CDR3 DNA is TGCGCCAGCAGCCTCGACAGGACGCCCTACGAGCAGTACTTC. The V and J genes are TRBV4-1 and TRBJ2-7; perhaps TRBD1 as D (6 bases). The length of the CDR3 is 14 residues. V gave up 4 bases and J gave up 2 bases, with 12 bases separating them. CDR1 and CDR2 from the germline V gene are MGHRA and YSYEKL.